This entry describes one TCR beta chain. Its matching antigen is unknown. A read error may produce the germline difference seen at one junction end. The data stem from a study of post-analysis software for immune sequencing data. Study-wide findings and caveats: Batch-matched samples strongly co-clustered by F measure. Compared against controls, patients with multiple sclerosis displayed significantly lower normalized Chao1 diversity. Patients used about five TRBV segments, including TRBV5-6, TRBV5-1 and TRBV20-1, more often than controls.

The CDR3 has 15 amino acids. From germline, CDR1 is SNHLY and CDR2 FYNNEI. Carried by the TCR beta cDNA libraries were unique molecular identifiers. TCRdb re-called the PCR reads through MiXCR, storing one row per CDR3 protein. Here the sample spans roughly 410,000 distinct CDR3 sequences, 30% to 45% being singletons. Sequencing input: blood. This clonotype was obtained from a girl aged 10 to 17 with multiple sclerosis. The chain recombines TRBV2 with TRBJ2-1, with 11 bases matching TRBD2. The CDR3 DNA is TGTGCCAGCAGTGAAGAGACTAGCGGGGCGGATGAGCAGCTCTTC. Residues: CASSEETSGADEQLF.